This T cell receptor (beta chain) was captured in a study of blood T cells in healthy people across ages. Study-level results: Both higher diversity and more naive CD4+ cells marked long-lived donors when set against aged donors.

V lost 3 bases to trimming and J lost 5 bases; unmatched junction nucleotides: 6. CDR1 and CDR2 from the germline V gene are SGHTA and FQGTGA. The length of the CDR3 is 15 residues. The sample holds a few counts of this clonotype. Its antigen is undetermined. Through a sample-barcoded 5' primer and a J-beta primer mix, a second PCR was run for roughly 7 to 12 cycles. TCRdb re-called the 5' RACE reads with MiXCR, one entry per CDR3 protein. The table has roughly 800,000 distinct CDR3 sequences, about three fifths seen once. Drawing of peripheral blood yielded about 9.6 milliliters from each donor. The rearrangement uses TRBV7-3 and TRBJ2-3; 9 bases fit TRBD1. This TCR derives from a man between 25 and 39 years old in good health. The sequenced sample consisted of blood. The CDR3 here is CASSFTGGSGDTQYF. CDR3 coding DNA: TGTGCCAGCAGCTTTACAGGGGGCTCGGGAGATACGCAGTATTTT.